This TCR beta chain was captured by sequencing in a study of blood T cell repertoires in COVID-19. The overall study: PBMCs, B-cell-depleted T cells, or T cells were the source of the cDNA or gDNA that made up the material.

CDR1 is MNHEY and CDR2 is SVGAGI in the germline V gene. CDR3 length: 15 residues. V lost 1 base to trimming and J lost 4 bases, with 13 bases between them. Assay: immunoSEQ multiplex PCR; the TCRdb copy retains only in-frame clones and omits some. The profile shows more than 150,000 clones, roughly 82% of them singletons. The participants were between roughly 18 and 89 years old and came from some 23 US areas. Symptom resolution, clearance, or two negative PCRs marked the recovered donors of Cohort 3. Sequencing input: PBMCs or T cells enriched from blood (not recorded which). This TCR was sampled from a middle-aged man who had recovered from COVID-19. The rearrangement links TRBV6-5 to TRBJ2-5, with TRBD1 as a possible D gene (6 bases). The CDR3 here is CASSYFQGLGETQYF. CDR3 DNA: TGTGCCAGCAGTTACTTTCAGGGGTTGGGAGAGACCCAGTACTTC.